This entry lists 13 T cell receptor beta chains sequenced from one sample in a study of blood T cells in healthy people across ages. Together with a sample-barcoded 5' primer, a J-beta primer mix was included in a second PCR lasting about 6 to 11 cycles. MiXCR was run by TCRdb on the 5' RACE reads, yielding one entry per CDR3 protein. The sample holds around 990,000 distinct CDR3 sequences, under 30% seen once. The sample was also reused in another study, on T cells of mothers and their children.

Sequencing used blood. Every receptor here comes from a girl aged 2-10 years in good health.

The CDR3 nucleotides read TGTGCCAGCAGCAGTTCTGGCTTCAATGAAAAACTGTTTTTT. Translation: CASSSSGFNEKLFF. The chain couples TRBV6-6 to TRBJ1-4; D call uncertain. Germline CDR1 is MNHNY and CDR2 is SVGAGI (reference sequence). CDR3 size: 14 residues. Trimming took off 6 bases at V and 5 bases at J, with 13 bases between the two ends.

The chain links TRBV29-1 to TRBJ2-5, with 8 bases that match TRBD1. The J call may not be correct, given that the DNA end is closer to TRBJ2-7. Germline V gene lookup returns CDR1 SQVTM and CDR2 ANQGSEA. The CDR3 loop spans 14 amino acids. This CDR3 is CSVVRTGTSYEQYF. The CDR3 DNA is TGCAGCGTTGTAAGGACAGGGACGTCCTACGAGCAGTACTTC.

The chain couples TRBV4-3 to TRBJ2-7, with a tentative D call TRBD2 (5 bases). This CDR3 has 14 residues. Looked up from germline, CDR1 is LGHNA and CDR2 is YSLEER. The V end lost 0 bases, the J end lost 3 bases, and 9 bases lay between the germline ends. CDR3 residues: CASSQESDFYEQYF. The CDR3 nucleotides are TGCGCCAGCAGCCAAGAGTCGGACTTCTACGAGCAGTACTTC.

This chain connects TRBV12-5 to TRBJ2-7, with D perhaps matching TRBD1 or TRBD2 (5 bases each). Trimming took 1 base from V and 0 from J, leaving 10 bases between them. This CDR3 comprises 15 residues. Germline CDR1 is LGHNT and CDR2 is FRNRAP. CDR3 sequence: CASGLGDPPSYEQYF. The CDR3 coding sequence is TGTGCTAGTGGTTTGGGGGACCCCCCCTCCTACGAGCAGTACTTC.

The chain has TRBV4-1 and TRBJ2-5, with D perhaps TRBD2 (6 bases). TRBJ2-7 explains the end of the DNA better; the J call may be wrong. Germline assignment: CDR1 MGHRA and CDR2 YSYEKL. The CDR3 loop spans 17 amino acids. The CDR3 DNA follows: TGCGCCAGCAGCCAAGGAGTTAGCGGATTGCTAACCTACGAGCAGTACTTC. It yields the protein CASSQGVSGLLTYEQYF.

This clonotype was found a few times. This rearrangement joins TRBV7-9 to TRBJ2-5, with D tentatively TRBD2 (5 bases). This CDR3 spans 16 amino acids. V lost 3 bases to trimming and J lost 4 bases, with 18 bases between them. Germline CDR1 is SEHNR and CDR2 is FQNEAQ (reference sequence). The CDR3 loop is CASSLSEAGVRETQYF. CDR3 nucleotides: TGTGCCAGCAGCTTGTCCGAGGCGGGTGTTCGAGAGACCCAGTACTTC.

CDR3 loop: CSVVFPGPSSYEQYF. Here the CDR3 DNA reads TGCAGCGTTGTGTTCCCTGGGCCCAGCTCCTACGAGCAGTACTTC. The gene calls are TRBV29-1 and TRBJ2-7; D gene ambiguous. The CDR3 has 15 residues. Trimming left V 4 bases short and J 0 bases short, with 16 bases between. Looked up from germline, CDR1 is SQVTM and CDR2 is ANQGSEA.

V and J are TRBV29-1 and TRBJ1-2; TRBD1 matches at 8 bases. The length of the CDR3 is 14 residues. V was pared by 5 bases and J by 3 bases, with 8 bases of the junction left unmatched. The germline V gene encodes CDR1 SQVTM and CDR2 ANQGSEA. CDR3 loop: CSVPDRGSHYGYTF. The CDR3 DNA sequence: TGCAGCGTTCCCGACAGGGGTTCTCACTATGGCTACACCTTC.

The J gene is TRBJ2-1, the V gene TRBV7-9, with 8 bases matching TRBD2. The J call may be in error: the DNA end matches TRBJ2-5 better. The CDR3 contains 15 residues. Germline V CDR1 and CDR2: SEHNR, FQNEAQ (reference sequence). In nucleotides, the CDR3 is TGTGCCAGCACCACAGGGACTAGGGACGGAGAGACCCAGTACTTC. Translation: CASTTGTRDGETQYF.

The chain links TRBV12-3 or TRBV12-4 to TRBJ2-7, with 7 bases matching TRBD1. V gave up 6 bases and J gave up 6 bases; unmatched junction bases: 8. The CDR3 totals 13 residues. The CDR3 region has the DNA TGTGCCAGCAGGTCGAACAGGGGATTCGAGCAGTACTTC. Its protein product is CASRSNRGFEQYF.

This chain joins TRBV21-1 and TRBJ2-7; TRBD1 is the table's D call, not checked against the DNA. TRBV21-1 is termed a pseudogene. The CDR3 sequence is 14 residues long. The CDR3 here is CASSKGHIFYEQYV. The DNA of the CDR3 is TGTGCCAGCAGCAAGGGGCACATCTTCTACGAGCAGTACGTC.

This clonotype was counted a few times. V usage is TRBV7-9 and J usage is TRBJ2-7, with 9 nucleotides matching TRBD2. Germline CDR1 and CDR2: SEHNR and FQNEAQ (reference sequence). The V segment lost 4 bases and the J segment 4 bases; nucleotides outside the gene matches: 11. The CDR3 contains 16 residues. This CDR3 reads CASSSQPRGGAYEQYF. The CDR3, as DNA: TGTGCCAGCAGCTCCCAGCCCCGCGGGGGGGCTTACGAGCAGTACTTC.

The rearrangement links TRBV20-1 to TRBJ2-5; 11 bases agree with TRBD2. The J call is doubtful: the DNA matches TRBJ2-7 better. The CDR3 totals 16 residues. From germline, CDR1 is DFQATT and CDR2 SNEGSKA (reference sequence). CDR3 region: CSASLAGGPLTYEQYF. The CDR3, as DNA: TGCAGTGCTAGTCTAGCGGGAGGCCCCCTTACCTACGAGCAGTACTTC.